Below, 20 T cell receptor beta chains from the same sample are listed, as sequenced in a study of T cell repertoires in cytomegalovirus infection. TCRdb used MiXCR to reprocess the reads, holding one entry per CDR3 protein. The sample includes around 270,000 distinct CDR3 sequences, approximately 9.2% of them seen just once. The sequenced sample was PBMCs. The receptors shown here come from a human donor in good health (CMV status not recorded). Some clones in this sample may be carry-over from other donors' samples.

This clonotype was counted many times. The chain joins TRBV7-2 to TRBJ2-1; no definite D call. Germline CDR1 reads SGHTA; CDR2 reads FQGNSA. This CDR3 is built from 14 residues. V lost 1 base to trimming and J lost 5 bases, with 9 bases between them. CDR3 sequence: CASSLDRANNEQFF. The CDR3 region has the DNA TGTGCCAGCAGCTTAGATAGGGCAAACAATGAGCAGTTCTTC.

This clonotype was seen ten or more times. The chain uses TRBV20-1 and TRBJ2-3, with D perhaps matching TRBD2 (6 bases). V was clipped by 6 bases and J by 8 bases, with 12 bases between them. CDR1 is DFQATT and CDR2 is SNEGSKA in the germline V gene (reference sequence). This CDR3 has 11 residues. The CDR3 coding sequence is TGCAGTGCCCCATCCGGGGGTACGCAGTATTTT. Translation gives CSAPSGGTQYF.

This clonotype was seen only a few times. The V and J genes are TRBV24-1 and TRBJ2-1; D not certain. V gave up 6 bases and J gave up 5 bases, with 10 bases separating them. The CDR3 has 13 residues. The V gene's germline CDR1 is KGHDR and CDR2 SFDVKD. The CDR3 protein is CATSRFPNNEQFF. The CDR3, as DNA: TGTGCCACCAGTCGGTTCCCAAACAATGAGCAGTTCTTC.

This sequence joins TRBV20-1 and TRBJ1-1; unclear D gene. The germline V and J ends were trimmed by 1 base and 4 bases, with 16 bases remaining between them. There are 15 residues in the CDR3. CDR1 DFQATT and CDR2 SNEGSKA come from the germline V gene (reference sequence). Here the CDR3 DNA reads TGCAGTGCTAGAGCCCGGGAGTCTTGGAGCACTGAAGCTTTCTTT. It translates to CSARARESWSTEAFF.

Ten or more counts support this clonotype. The chain is built from TRBV2 and TRBJ1-5, with D hard to call. The CDR3 extends over 15 amino acids. From germline, CDR1 is SNHLY and CDR2 FYNNEI. The V and J ends lost 1 base and 3 bases respectively, with 10 bases between them. CDR3 amino acids: CASSEDGQINQPQHF. CDR3 DNA sequence: TGTGCCAGCAGTGAAGACGGGCAGATCAATCAGCCCCAGCATTTT.

This clonotype has ten or more counts. The chain employs TRBV7-3 and TRBJ2-3; the D call may be TRBD1 or TRBD2 (6 bases each). This CDR3 spans 16 amino acids. Germline values: CDR1 SGHTA, CDR2 FQGTGA. V was cut by 3 bases and J by 6 bases, with 19 bases left in between. This chain's CDR3 is CASSFGQRGGRDTQYF. The CDR3 region has the DNA TGTGCCAGCAGCTTCGGACAGAGGGGAGGAAGGGATACGCAGTATTTT.

This clonotype was observed many times. The chain joins TRBV7-2 to TRBJ1-1, with a weak D call TRBD1 (5 bases). Between the trimmed V and J ends, which lost 1 base and 1 base, there was a span of 10 bases. The CDR3 is 15 amino acids. In germline, CDR1 is SGHTA, CDR2 FQGNSA. The CDR3 bases are TGTGCCAGCAGCTTAGAATCCAGGGCGAACACTGAAGCTTTCTTT. The encoded protein is CASSLESRANTEAFF.

In its sample, this clonotype was seen many times. This CDR3 reads CASSLSTKDTQYF. CDR3 nucleotide sequence: TGTGCCAGCAGCTTAAGTACCAAAGATACGCAGTATTTT. The chain links TRBV7-2 to TRBJ2-3, with D unresolved. Trimming removed 2 bases from V and 5 bases from J, with 8 bases in between. This CDR3 region has 13 residues. CDR1 is SGHTA and CDR2 is FQGNSA in the germline V gene.

This clonotype was observed a few times. The gene calls are TRBV28 and TRBJ2-7, with TRBD1 matching over 9 bases. V was clipped by 2 bases and J by 8 bases; unmatched bases: 7. Germline V gene sequence: CDR1 MDHEN, CDR2 SYDVKM. This CDR3 contains 14 residues. The CDR3 region is CASSLLSGQGKQYF. The CDR3 DNA sequence: TGTGCCAGCAGTTTACTCTCCGGACAGGGGAAGCAGTACTTC. Full variable domain (missing parts from reference TRBV28 and TRBJ2-7): DVKVTQSSRYLVKRTGEKVFLECVQDMDHENMFWYRQDPGLGLRLIYFSYDVKMKEKGDIPEGYSVSREKKERFSLILESASTNQTSMYLCASSLLSGQGKQYFGPGTRLTVT.

In its sample, this clonotype was seen many times. The chain joins TRBV7-2 to TRBJ2-5, with D possibly called TRBD1 or TRBD2 (5 bases each). The CDR3 is made up of 14 amino acids. Per germline, CDR1 SGHTA and CDR2 FQGNSA. V was cut by 4 bases and J by 1 base, with 10 bases left in between. CDR3 residues: CASSWGTGQETQYF. The CDR3, as DNA: TGTGCCAGCAGCTGGGGGACGGGCCAAGAGACCCAGTACTTC.

The chain couples TRBV28 to TRBJ2-6, with D possibly being TRBD1 (6 bases). The V end lost 6 bases, the J end lost 4 bases, and 19 bases lay between the germline ends. The CDR3 consists of 17 residues. Per the germline V gene, CDR1 is MDHEN and CDR2 is SYDVKM. The CDR3 reads CASRPPLQGSGANVLTF. The DNA of the CDR3 is TGTGCCAGCAGACCCCCACTACAGGGTTCGGGGGCCAACGTCCTGACTTTC.

In its sample, this clonotype was seen many times. The J gene is TRBJ1-5, the V gene TRBV30; D uncertain. The germline CDR1 and CDR2 sequences are GTSNPN and SVGIG (reference sequence). V lost 1 base and J 4 bases, leaving 14 bases between the germline ends. This CDR3 has 15 amino acids. CDR3 sequence (DNA): TGTGCCTGGAGTGCACTACAGAACCCGAATCAGCCCCAGCATTTT. Its protein is CAWSALQNPNQPQHF. The whole variable domain, filled in from reference TRBV30 and TRBJ1-5, reads SQTIHQWPATLVQPVGSPLSLECTVEGTSNPNLYWYRQAAGRGLQLLFYSVGIGQISSEVPQNLSASRPQDRQFILSSKKLLLSDSGFYLCAWSALQNPNQPQHFGDGTRLSIL.

The table lists this clonotype with many counts. This chain uses TRBV7-8 with TRBJ2-1; D not certain. The germline CDR1 and CDR2 sequences are SGHVS and FQNEAQ. The CDR3 extends over 15 amino acids. Trimming left V 2 bases short and J 5 bases short, with 13 bases between. The CDR3 reads CASSLRLGINNEQFF. CDR3 coding DNA: TGTGCCAGCAGCTTAAGACTTGGCATAAACAATGAGCAGTTCTTC.

This clonotype is a singleton in its sample. The chain joins TRBV7-9 to TRBJ2-4; D possibly corresponds to TRBD2 (5 bases). CDR1 is SEHNR, CDR2 FQNEAQ, per germline (reference sequence). CDR3 length equals 12 residues. With 4 bases removed from V and 8 bases from J, the gap between germline ends came to 9 bases. CDR3 loop: CASSSTRDIQYF. The CDR3 coding sequence is TGTGCCAGCAGCTCGACGCGGGACATTCAGTACTTC.

This clonotype was observed many times. This rearrangement joins TRBV12-3 or TRBV12-4 to TRBJ2-2; tentatively, D is TRBD1 or TRBD2 (5 bases each). The CDR3 length is 14 residues. The ends were cut back, 4 bases at V and 5 bases at J, with 11 bases in the middle. The CDR3 spells CASSSGDPTGELFF. CDR3 DNA: TGTGCCAGCAGTTCTGGGGACCCTACCGGGGAGCTGTTTTTT.

This clonotype was recorded at least ten times. The rearrangement joins TRBV7-8 to TRBJ2-1; unclear D gene. This CDR3 spans 15 amino acids. The V gene lost 0 bases and the J gene lost 7 bases, with 13 bases spanning the gap. The germline gives CDR1 SGHVS, CDR2 FQNEAQ. CDR3 bases: TGTGCCAGCAGCTTAGCGAAGGGTAATAAAAATGAGCAGTTCTTC. Translating it yields CASSLAKGNKNEQFF.

At least ten counts were recorded for this clonotype. This rearrangement joins TRBV7-2 to TRBJ1-3; D unresolved. V lost 1 base and J lost 1, with 14 bases in between. The CDR3 loop spans 17 amino acids. Germline CDR1 SGHTA, CDR2 FQGNSA. The CDR3 DNA reads as TGTGCCAGCAGCTTAGTTTCCGGGTTTCCTTCTGGAAACACCATATATTTT. This sequence encodes CASSLVSGFPSGNTIYF.

This chain connects TRBV11-2 to TRBJ1-1, with D uncertain. This CDR3 has 11 amino acids. V dropped 5 bases and J dropped 11 bases, with 12 bases sitting between them. The germline V gene has CDR1 SGHAT and CDR2 FQNNGV. The CDR3 spells CASSPGGKAFF. The CDR3 DNA sequence: TGTGCCAGCAGCCCGGGAGGGAAGGCTTTCTTT.

This clonotype appeared many times. The chain employs TRBV7-2 and TRBJ2-3; D is uncertain. The CDR3 consists of 14 residues. V gave up 3 bases and J gave up 6 bases, with 13 bases separating them. Germline V gives CDR1 SGHTA, CDR2 FQGNSA. The CDR3 DNA reads as TGTGCCAGCAGCTTTACTCCGGCTCGGGATACGCAGTATTTT. Its translation is CASSFTPARDTQYF.

Here the CDR3 reads CASSPSTRVGEQYF. CDR3 nucleotide sequence: TGCGCCAGCAGCCCCAGTACCAGGGTAGGCGAGCAGTACTTC. V is TRBV4-1 and J is TRBJ2-7; D is perhaps TRBD1 (5 bases). Germline CDR1 MGHRA, CDR2 YSYEKL. The CDR3 is 14 amino acids. V gave up 4 bases and J gave up 6 bases, with 16 bases separating them.